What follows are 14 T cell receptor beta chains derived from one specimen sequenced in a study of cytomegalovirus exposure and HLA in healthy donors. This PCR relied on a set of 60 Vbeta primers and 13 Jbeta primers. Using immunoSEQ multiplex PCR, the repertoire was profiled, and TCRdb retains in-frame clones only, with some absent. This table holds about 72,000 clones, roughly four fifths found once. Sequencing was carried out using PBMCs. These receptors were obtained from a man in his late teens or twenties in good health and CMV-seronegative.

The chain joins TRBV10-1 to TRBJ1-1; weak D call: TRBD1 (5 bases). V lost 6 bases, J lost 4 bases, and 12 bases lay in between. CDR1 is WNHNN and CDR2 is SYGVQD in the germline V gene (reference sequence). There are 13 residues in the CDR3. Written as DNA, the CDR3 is TGCGCCAGCAGACCCGGGGGGGGCACTGAAGCTTTCTTT. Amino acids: CASRPGGGTEAFF.

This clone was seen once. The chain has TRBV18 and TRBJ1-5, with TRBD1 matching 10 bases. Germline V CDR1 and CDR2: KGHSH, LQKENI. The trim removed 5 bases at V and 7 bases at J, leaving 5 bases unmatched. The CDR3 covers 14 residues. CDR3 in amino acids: CASSAGTGEQPQHF. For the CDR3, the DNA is TGTGCCAGCTCAGCAGGGACAGGGGAACAGCCCCAGCATTTT.

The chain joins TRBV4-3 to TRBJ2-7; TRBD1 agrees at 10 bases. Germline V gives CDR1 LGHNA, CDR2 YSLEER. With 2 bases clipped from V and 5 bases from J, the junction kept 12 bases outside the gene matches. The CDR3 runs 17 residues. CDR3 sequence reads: CASSQSFPGQGFNEQYF. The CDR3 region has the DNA TGCGCCAGCAGCCAAAGCTTCCCGGGACAGGGGTTCAACGAGCAGTACTTC.

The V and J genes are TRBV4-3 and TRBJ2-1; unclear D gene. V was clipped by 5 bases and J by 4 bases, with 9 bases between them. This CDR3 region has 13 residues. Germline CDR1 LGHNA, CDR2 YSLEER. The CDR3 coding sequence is TGCGCCAGCAGCTCCTACCTATACAATGAGCAGTTCTTC. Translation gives CASSSYLYNEQFF.

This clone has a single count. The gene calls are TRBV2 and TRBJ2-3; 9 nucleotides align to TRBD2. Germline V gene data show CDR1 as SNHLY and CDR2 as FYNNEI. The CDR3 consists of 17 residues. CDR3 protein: CASAASAGGGITDTQYF. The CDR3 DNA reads TGTGCGAGCGCGGCCAGTGCGGGGGGGGGTATCACAGATACGCAGTATTTT.

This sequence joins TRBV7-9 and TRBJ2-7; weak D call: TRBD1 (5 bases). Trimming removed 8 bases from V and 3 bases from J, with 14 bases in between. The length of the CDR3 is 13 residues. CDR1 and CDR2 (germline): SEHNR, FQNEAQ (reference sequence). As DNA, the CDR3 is TGTGCCAGCTCCCCCAGGGTGTACTACGAGCAGTACTTC. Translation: CASSPRVYYEQYF.

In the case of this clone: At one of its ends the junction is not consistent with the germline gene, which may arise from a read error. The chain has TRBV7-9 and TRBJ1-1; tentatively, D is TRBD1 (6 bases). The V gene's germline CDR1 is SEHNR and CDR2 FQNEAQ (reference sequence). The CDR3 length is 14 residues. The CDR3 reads CASNLEGQNTEAFF. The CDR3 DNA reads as TGTGCCAGCAACTTAGAGGGACAGAACACTGAAGCTTTCTTT.

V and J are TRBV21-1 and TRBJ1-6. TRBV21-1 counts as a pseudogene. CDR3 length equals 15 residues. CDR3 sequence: CASSPLGVYNSPLHF. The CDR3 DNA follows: TGTGCCAGCAGCCCTCTGGGAGTGTATAATTCACCCCTCCACTTT.

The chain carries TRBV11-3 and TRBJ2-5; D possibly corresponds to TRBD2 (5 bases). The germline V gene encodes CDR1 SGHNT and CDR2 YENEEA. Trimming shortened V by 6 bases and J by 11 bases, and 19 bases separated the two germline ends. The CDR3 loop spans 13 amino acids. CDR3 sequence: CASSRFAGGEQYF. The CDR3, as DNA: TGTGCCAGCAGTCGTTTTGCCGGTGGGGAGCAGTACTTC. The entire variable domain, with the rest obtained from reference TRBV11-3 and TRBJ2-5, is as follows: EAGVVQSPRYKIIEKKQPVAFWCNPISGHNTLYWYLQNLGQGPELLIRYENEEAVDDSQLPKDRFSAERLKGVDSTLKIQPAELGDSAVYLCASSRFAGGEQYFGPGTRLLVL.

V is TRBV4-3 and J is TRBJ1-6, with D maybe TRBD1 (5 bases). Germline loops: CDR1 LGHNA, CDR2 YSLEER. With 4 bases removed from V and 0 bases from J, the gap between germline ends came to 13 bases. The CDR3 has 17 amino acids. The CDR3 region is CASSPRFGGSYNSPLHF. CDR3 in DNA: TGCGCCAGCAGCCCGAGGTTCGGGGGCTCCTATAATTCACCCCTCCACTTT.

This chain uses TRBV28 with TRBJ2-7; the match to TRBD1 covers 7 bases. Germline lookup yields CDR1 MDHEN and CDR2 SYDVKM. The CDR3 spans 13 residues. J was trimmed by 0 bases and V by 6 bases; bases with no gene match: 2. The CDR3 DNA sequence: TGTGCCAGCAGCGGGACAGCCTCCTACGAGCAGTACTTC. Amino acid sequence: CASSGTASYEQYF.

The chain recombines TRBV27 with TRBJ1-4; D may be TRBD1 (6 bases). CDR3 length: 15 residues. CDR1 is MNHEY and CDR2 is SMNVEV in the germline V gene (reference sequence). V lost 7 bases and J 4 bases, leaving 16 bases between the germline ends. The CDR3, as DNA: TGTGCCAGCACTCCCCGGGGGGCATATAATGAAAAACTGTTTTTT. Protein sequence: CASTPRGAYNEKLFF.

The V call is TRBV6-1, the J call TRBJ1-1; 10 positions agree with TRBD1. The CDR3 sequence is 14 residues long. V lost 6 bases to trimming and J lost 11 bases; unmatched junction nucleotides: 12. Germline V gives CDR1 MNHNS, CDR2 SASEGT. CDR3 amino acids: CASRNFIGTGAAFF. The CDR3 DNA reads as TGTGCCAGCAGAAACTTTATAGGGACAGGGGCTGCTTTCTTT.

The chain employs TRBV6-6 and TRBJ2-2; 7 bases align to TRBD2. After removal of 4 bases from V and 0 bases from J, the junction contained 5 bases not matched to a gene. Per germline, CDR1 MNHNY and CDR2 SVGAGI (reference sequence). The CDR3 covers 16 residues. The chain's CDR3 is CASSSGLEPNTGELFF. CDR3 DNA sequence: TGTGCCAGCAGTTCCGGACTAGAGCCGAACACCGGGGAGCTGTTTTTT.